Listed below are T cell receptor beta chains from one sample, sequenced in a study of T cells in tuberculosis. TCRdb's table, derived via immunoSEQ multiplex PCR, lists solely in-frame clones and lacks some. The table lists about 36,000 clones, roughly 93% of them singletons. The sequenced sample consisted of PBMCs. Receptors were obtained from a donor aged 10 to 29 with latent tuberculosis or without tuberculosis infection. Both conserved end residues are part of each CDR3. The D gene is left open where the match is weak. Expanded clones get a size class; other rows say once, few or many, or leave the size out.

J gene	clone size	D gene	V gene	CDR3 DNA	CDR3 protein
TRBJ1-2	NA	NA	TRBV30	TGTGCCTGGAGAGAGGTTAACTATGGCTACACCTTC	CAWREVNYGYTF
TRBJ1-1	NA	TRBD1	TRBV2	TGTGCCAGCAGTTTGGACAGGGGCGACACTGAAGCTTTCTTT	CASSLDRGDTEAFF
TRBJ1-4	once	TRBD1	TRBV7-9	TGTGCCAGCAGCTTCCGGGACAGCGCAACTAATGAAAAACTGTTTTTT	CASSFRDSATNEKLFF
TRBJ2-2	NA	NA	TRBV30	TGTGCCTGGAGTGTAACAGAACCCGGGGAGCTGTTTTTT	CAWSVTEPGELFF
TRBJ1-4	NA	NA	TRBV6-1	TGTGCCAGCAGTGAAAAGGAGGCAGCAGCTGCGTCGAAACTGTTTTTT	CASSEKEAAAASKLFF
TRBJ2-2	NA	NA	TRBV6-6	TGTGCCACGGATAGCTTTGGGTCTTCGCCCGGGGAGCTGTTTTTT	CATDSFGSSPGELFF
TRBJ1-6	NA	NA	TRBV19	TGTGCCAGTAGAGGGGGTGTGCGTGTTTCACCCCTCCACTTT	CASRGGVRVSPLHF
TRBJ1-6	NA	NA	TRBV12-5	TGTGCTAGTGGTTCCCCCCCCCGGGTCTATAATTCACCCCTCCACTTT	CASGSPPRVYNSPLHF
TRBJ2-3	NA	NA	TRBV7-2	TGTGCCAGCAGCTTAGTTGGAGTTAGCACAGATACGCAGTATTTT	CASSLVGVSTDTQYF
TRBJ2-1	NA	NA	TRBV2	TGTGCCAGCAGCCGAATCCGGGGTCTCAGCTACAATGAGCAGTTCTTC	CASSRIRGLSYNEQFF
TRBJ1-5	once	TRBD1	TRBV19	TGTGCCAGTAGTATGAATACGGTTGGACAGGGTGACCATTTT	CASSMNTVGQGDHF
TRBJ2-3	NA	TRBD2	TRBV7-2	TGTGCCAGCAGCTTATCCCTAGCGGGGATCACAGATACGCAGTATTTT	CASSLSLAGITDTQYF
TRBJ2-2	NA	NA	TRBV6-1	TGTGCCAGCAGTGACCGAGGATGGGTCGCGAACACCGGGGAGCTGTTTTTT	CASSDRGWVANTGELFF
TRBJ2-2	few	NA	TRBV6-1	TGTGCCAGCAGTGAAGCGCACGGGGAGAGGGAGCTGTTTTTT	CASSEAHGERELFF
TRBJ1-3	once	TRBD1	TRBV4-1	TGCGCCAGCAGCCAAGGCCGACAGGGGCAGAGCTCTGGAAACACCATATATTTT	CASSQGRQGQSSGNTIYF
TRBJ1-2	once	NA	TRBV7-2	TGTGCCAGCAGCTTAGCCGACACTCCTAACTATGGCTACACCTTC	CASSLADTPNYGYTF
TRBJ2-2	NA	NA	TRBV6-4	TGTGCCAGCAGTGATCGGGTATCCACCGGGGAGCTGTTTTTT	CASSDRVSTGELFF
TRBJ2-7	NA	TRBD2	TRBV5-3	TGTGCCAGAAGCTTAGCGGGGGGCTACGAGCAGTACTTC	CARSLAGGYEQYF
TRBJ2-1	NA	TRBD2	TRBV5-1	TGCGCCAGCAGCAATAGCGGGGGCCAACGGGTGGGTGAGCAGTTCTTC	CASSNSGGQRVGEQFF
TRBJ2-7	NA	TRBD2	TRBV4-3	TGCGCCAGCAGCCTCCGGGTGGCGGGGGGTCCGACCGAGCAGTACTTC	CASSLRVAGGPTEQYF
TRBJ1-2	NA	NA	TRBV5-6	TGTGCCAGCAGCTTGATTACGGGGGGGTATGGCTACACCTTC	CASSLITGGYGYTF
TRBJ1-2	NA	NA	TRBV9	TGTGCCAGCCAGGGGACACCTAACTATGGCTACACCTTC	CASQGTPNYGYTF
TRBJ1-2	NA	TRBD1	TRBV6-5	TGTGCCAGCAGTTACTCAGGACAGGGCCACTATGGCTACACCTTC	CASSYSGQGHYGYTF
TRBJ1-2	NA	TRBD1	TRBV14	TGTGCCAGCAGCCCCTCCTGGCCCCAGGGGGCGGAGAATGGCTACACCTTC	CASSPSWPQGAENGYTF
TRBJ1-2	NA	TRBD1	TRBV7-3	TGTGCCAGCAGCATGATCTGGGACAGGGCAACCTATGGCTACACCTTC	CASSMIWDRATYGYTF
TRBJ2-3	NA	NA	TRBV6-4	TGTGCCAGCAGTGACGGTGGGGGGACAGATACGCAGTATTTT	CASSDGGGTDTQYF
TRBJ1-1	NA	NA	TRBV19	TGTGCCAGTAGTACTCACAGCTACACTGAAGCTTTCTTT	CASSTHSYTEAFF
TRBJ1-5	NA	NA	TRBV14	TGTGCCAGCAGCCACGGTCGGCCTTGGGTCGGGACCCAGCATTTT	CASSHGRPWVGTQHF
TRBJ1-5	NA	NA	TRBV10-3	TGTGCCATCAGTGAGTCCCATTTCGGTCAGCCCCAGCATTTT	CAISESHFGQPQHF
TRBJ1-6	NA	TRBD1	TRBV7-3	TGTGCCAGCAGCCCCGGGACAGGAAGGTATAATTCACCCCTCCACTTT	CASSPGTGRYNSPLHF
TRBJ1-2	NA	NA	TRBV7-9	TGTGCCAGCAGCTTTCAGAACTATGGCTACACCTTC	CASSFQNYGYTF
TRBJ1-1	NA	TRBD1	TRBV19	TGTGCCACCAGGTCGGGACAGGAAGCTTTCTTT	CATRSGQEAFF
TRBJ2-7	few	TRBD1	TRBV27	TGTGCCAGCCGCTACCGGGACAGGCCCTACGAGCAGTACTTC	CASRYRDRPYEQYF
TRBJ1-5	NA	NA	TRBV4-1	TGCGCCAGCAGTAGTAGCGCCTTTGGAAATCAGCCCCAGCATTTT	CASSSSAFGNQPQHF
TRBJ1-6	NA	NA	TRBV2	TGTGCCAGCAGCCCCCAAAGGACAGATTCACCCCTCCACTTT	CASSPQRTDSPLHF
TRBJ2-7	NA	NA	TRBV5-6	TGTGCCAGCAGCTTGTGGCAGAACTCCTACGAGCAGTACTTC	CASSLWQNSYEQYF
TRBJ2-1	NA	TRBD2	TRBV6-5	TGTGCCACCCAGGGGGGACTAGCGGGGGATAATGAGCAGTTCTTC	CATQGGLAGDNEQFF
TRBJ2-7	NA	TRBD2	TRBV6-5	TGTGCCAGCAGTGGAGCGGGGGGCTTGAACGAGCAGTACTTC	CASSGAGGLNEQYF
TRBJ1-1	NA	NA	TRBV11-3	TGTGCCAGCAGCTCGGGCCGGGGGGAACCAAACACTGAAGCTTTCTTT	CASSSGRGEPNTEAFF
TRBJ2-6	NA	TRBD1	TRBV19	TGTGCCAGTAGTCGCGTTACAGGGGCCGGGGCCAACGTCCTGACTTTC	CASSRVTGAGANVLTF
TRBJ1-4	NA	TRBD1	TRBV10-3	TGTGCCATCAGTGCCACGACAGGGATTGCTGAAAAACTGTTTTTT	CAISATTGIAEKLFF
TRBJ2-3	NA	NA	TRBV30	TGTGCCTGGAGTGCCAATACCCAGACTTTCACAGATACGCAGTATTTT	CAWSANTQTFTDTQYF
TRBJ1-1	once	NA	TRBV6-5	TGTGCCAGCACCCAGGGATTTCTAGCTTTCTTT	CASTQGFLAFF
TRBJ2-7	NA	TRBD2	TRBV2	TGTGCCAGCGGGGCGGGGGACGGCTACGAGCAGTACTTC	CASGAGDGYEQYF
TRBJ1-2	NA	NA	TRBV30	TGTGCCTGGGGACTCGCCTATGGCTACACCTTC	CAWGLAYGYTF
TRBJ1-3	NA	NA	TRBV7-2	TGTGCCAGCAGCTCTTCACCCCAGTCTGGAAACACCATATATTTT	CASSSSPQSGNTIYF
TRBJ2-7	once	NA	TRBV21-1	TGTGCCAGCAGCCCTAGCGGGGGGAGGTACGAGCAGTACTTC	CASSPSGGRYEQYF
TRBJ2-7	NA	NA	TRBV5-1	TGCGCCAGCAGCACCACGGGGACCTACGAGCAGTACTTC	CASSTTGTYEQYF
TRBJ2-1	NA	TRBD2	TRBV6-1	TGTGCCAGCAGTGAAAAGAGCGGGGGAGGACACAATGAGCAGTTCTTC	CASSEKSGGGHNEQFF
TRBJ1-2	NA	NA	TRBV30	TGTGCCTGGAGTGTAAACTTCTATGGCTACACCTTC	CAWSVNFYGYTF
TRBJ2-5	NA	NA	TRBV14	TGTGCCAGCAGCCAAGTAAGGGGACTGTGGGAGACCCAGTACTTC	CASSQVRGLWETQYF
TRBJ2-4	once	NA	TRBV5-1	TGCGCCAGCAGCCACGAACACGATCCTAAAAACATTCAGTACTTC	CASSHEHDPKNIQYF
TRBJ2-6	NA	NA	TRBV29-1	TGCAGCGTTGGACTAACTTCAGACTCTGGGGCCAACGTCCTGACTTTC	CSVGLTSDSGANVLTF
TRBJ1-2	NA	TRBD1	TRBV4-1	TGCGCCAGCAGGCTGGACAGGGTGGGGCCCTATGGCTACACCTTC	CASRLDRVGPYGYTF
TRBJ1-3	NA	NA	TRBV9	TGTGCCAGCAGCGCGGGAGGGGGCTCTGGAAACACCATATATTTT	CASSAGGGSGNTIYF
TRBJ2-3	NA	TRBD1	TRBV19	TGTGCCAGTAGTATGGAGCAGGGGGCGAGGGATACGCAGTATTTT	CASSMEQGARDTQYF
TRBJ1-2	NA	TRBD1	TRBV14	TGTGCCAGCAGCCAAGGTCTCGGACAGGGCAACTATGGCTACACCTTC	CASSQGLGQGNYGYTF
TRBJ2-4	once	NA	TRBV27	TGTGCCAGCAGTTTATTGGACAGTAAAAACATTCAGTACTTC	CASSLLDSKNIQYF
TRBJ1-2	NA	NA	TRBV6-5	TGTGCCAGCAGTTACTCGATACAGTCCTATGGCTACACCTTC	CASSYSIQSYGYTF